The 18 T cell receptor beta chains in this list originate from one sample, sequenced in a study of blood T cell repertoires in COVID-19. Clones were read by immunoSEQ multiplex PCR, and TCRdb kept only the in-frame ones, dropping some. The sample holds around 280,000 clones; around 87% are singletons and the top ten take about 1.7%. The sequencing sample was made of PBMCs or T cells enriched from blood (not recorded which). The receptors here all came from a woman between 18 and 29 years old with acute COVID-19.

The chain couples TRBV27 to TRBJ1-6; 7 nucleotides align to TRBD1. With V trimmed by 7 bases and J by 9 bases, 6 bases remained unmatched. The CDR3 extends over 13 amino acids. Germline V gives CDR1 MNHEY, CDR2 SMNVEV (reference sequence). CDR3 sequence reads: CASTPNRGSPLHF. CDR3 DNA: TGTGCCAGCACCCCAAACAGGGGTTCACCCCTCCACTTT.

The chain recombines TRBV5-1 with TRBJ2-2, with 8 bases fitting TRBD1. The CDR3 is made up of 17 amino acids. The germline V gene has CDR1 SGHRS and CDR2 YFSETQ. Trimming removed 6 bases from V and 2 bases from J; junction bases left unmatched: 12. In DNA, the CDR3 is TGCGCCAGCACCGCCAAACACGGACAGGGAAACACCGGGGAGCTGTTTTTT. Its translation: CASTAKHGQGNTGELFF.

The CDR3 coding sequence is TGCGCCAGCAGCATACAAGGAGCGGGCACGAACACCGGGGAGCTGTTTTTT. It translates to CASSIQGAGTNTGELFF. The rearrangement joins TRBV5-1 to TRBJ2-2, with TRBD2 as a possible D gene (6 bases). The V end lost 4 bases, the J end lost 0 bases, and 16 bases lay between the germline ends. This CDR3 spans 17 amino acids. The germline V gene has CDR1 SGHRS and CDR2 YFSETQ.

This rearrangement joins TRBV6-5 to TRBJ2-1; 8 bases agree with TRBD2. The CDR3 spans 15 residues. V was clipped by 2 bases and J by 2 bases; unmatched bases: 2. Germline CDR1 MNHEY, CDR2 SVGAGI. The CDR3 nucleotides are TGTGCCAGCAGTTACGGCGGGAGGACCTACAATGAGCAGTTCTTC. Its protein is CASSYGGRTYNEQFF.

The V gene is TRBV7-9, the J gene TRBJ2-5; 13 bases align to TRBD2. This CDR3 has 15 amino acids. The V gene end was trimmed by 6 bases and the J gene end by 3 bases; junction bases not matched to a gene: 4. Germline V gives CDR1 SEHNR, CDR2 FQNEAQ (reference sequence). The CDR3 loop is CASSPGLAGEETQYF. The CDR3 bases are TGTGCCAGCAGTCCCGGACTAGCGGGAGAAGAGACCCAGTACTTC.

The rearrangement uses TRBV19 and TRBJ1-2; D is unclear. The V end lost 3 bases, the J end lost 4 bases, and 6 bases lay between the germline ends. Germline V gene lookup returns CDR1 LNHDA and CDR2 SQIVND (reference sequence). The CDR3 covers 12 residues. Here the CDR3 reads CASSIRVYGYTF. The CDR3 coding sequence is TGTGCCAGTAGTATCCGGGTCTATGGCTACACCTTC.

The V gene is TRBV19, the J gene TRBJ1-5; perhaps TRBD1 as D (5 bases). CDR1 is LNHDA and CDR2 is SQIVND in the germline V gene (reference sequence). This CDR3 contains 16 residues. V was trimmed by 1 base and J by 3 bases, leaving 13 bases between them. For the CDR3, the DNA is TGTGCCAGTAGTATAGTAGCTTCGGGGGACAATCAGCCCCAGCATTTT. Amino acids: CASSIVASGDNQPQHF.

This clone was seen once. The rearrangement uses TRBV30 and TRBJ1-6; no clear D gene. V was cut by 1 base and J by 10 bases, with 8 bases left in between. The CDR3 sequence is 12 residues long. The germline V gene has CDR1 GTSNPN and CDR2 SVGIG (reference sequence). The CDR3 reads CAWSALRSPLHF. In nucleotides, the CDR3 is TGTGCCTGGAGTGCCCTACGCTCACCCCTCCACTTT.

This chain uses TRBV7-3 with TRBJ2-1; TRBD2 matches at 13 bases. Germline V gene sequence: CDR1 SGHTA, CDR2 FQGTGA. With V trimmed by 5 bases and J by 10 bases, 23 bases remained unmatched. The CDR3 is 20 amino acids. CDR3 region: CASSLFIPPITSGRAIEQFF. The CDR3 nucleotides read TGTGCCAGCAGCCTCTTCATACCCCCAATTACTAGCGGGAGGGCCATAGAGCAGTTCTTC.

The chain combines TRBV12-3 or TRBV12-4 with TRBJ2-1; the D gene is possibly TRBD1 (5 bases). The V end was cut by 5 bases, the J end by 9 bases, with 11 bases between. CDR3 length: 12 amino acids. The CDR3: CASSRAGIEQFF. DNA of the CDR3: TGTGCCAGCAGTCGGGCAGGGATTGAGCAGTTCTTC.

The chain carries TRBV7-9 and TRBJ2-7, with D possibly TRBD2 on 5 matching bases. V gave up 2 bases and J gave up 2 bases, with 19 bases separating them. The CDR3 consists of 17 residues. CDR1 and CDR2 from the germline V gene are SEHNR and FQNEAQ (reference sequence). DNA of the CDR3: TGTGCCAGCAGCTTAAGATCCCGGGATAGTTCTCCCTACGAGCAGTACTTC. Protein: CASSLRSRDSSPYEQYF.

V and J are TRBV14 and TRBJ2-5; D perhaps matches TRBD2 (5 bases). The germline V gene has CDR1 SGHDN and CDR2 FVKESK. This CDR3 comprises 13 residues. V shed 5 bases and J shed 1 base, with 8 bases lying between them. Here the CDR3 reads CASSGGIQETQYF. CDR3 nucleotide sequence: TGTGCCAGCAGCGGAGGCATCCAAGAGACCCAGTACTTC.

V is TRBV29-1 and J is TRBJ1-2; a weak D match, TRBD1 (5 bases). The germline gives CDR1 SQVTM, CDR2 ANQGSEA. The CDR3 is 12 residues long. The ends were cut back, 4 bases at V and 6 bases at J, with 12 bases in the middle. The CDR3 DNA sequence: TGCAGCGTTGGAGCGGGGGGAAATGGCTACACCTTC. This gives the protein CSVGAGGNGYTF.

The chain employs TRBV29-1 and TRBJ2-2; a weak D match, TRBD1 (5 bases). The CDR3 sequence is 14 residues long. The ends were cut back, 2 bases at V and 4 bases at J, with 11 bases in the middle. Germline V gives CDR1 SQVTM, CDR2 ANQGSEA. CDR3 loop: CSVEQGPSTGELFF. The CDR3 nucleotides are TGCAGCGTTGAACAGGGCCCCAGCACCGGGGAGCTGTTTTTT.

The chain recombines TRBV20-1 with TRBJ1-2, with 7 bases identical to TRBD1. V lost 6 bases, J lost 7 bases, and 5 bases stayed unmatched. CDR1 DFQATT and CDR2 SNEGSKA come from the germline V gene (reference sequence). The CDR3 consists of 11 residues. The CDR3 here is CSATTGVGYTF. The CDR3, as DNA: TGCAGTGCCACCACAGGGGTTGGCTACACCTTC.

CDR3 loop: CASSPDRPYEQYF. In DNA form, the CDR3 reads TGCGCCAGCAGCCCGGACAGGCCCTACGAGCAGTACTTC. The genes are TRBV5-1 and TRBJ2-7; TRBD1 aligns across 7 bases. Germline-derived CDR1 and CDR2 are SGHRS and YFSETQ. The CDR3 is 13 amino acids. V lost 4 bases and J lost 2; bases outside the gene matches: 3. Full variable domain (rest looked up from reference TRBV5-1 and TRBJ2-7): KAGVTQTPRYLIKTRGQQVTLSCSPISGHRSVSWYQQTPGQGLQFLFEYFSETQRNKGNFPGRFSGRQFSNSRSEMNVSTLELGDSALYLCASSPDRPYEQYFGPGTRLTVT.

The chain carries TRBV14 and TRBJ2-7; TRBD1 matches 9 bases. This CDR3 spans 16 amino acids. After removal of 5 bases from V and 3 bases from J, the junction contained 11 bases not matched to a gene. Germline V gene sequence: CDR1 SGHDN, CDR2 FVKESK. The CDR3 DNA sequence: TGTGCCAGCAGCGAAGGACAGGGGTCGGCTTACTACGAGCAGTACTTC. It translates to CASSEGQGSAYYEQYF.

CDR3 sequence: CASSYLGRVGGFNQPQHF. The CDR3 DNA sequence: TGTGCCAGCAGTTACCTTGGCCGAGTTGGAGGGTTCAATCAGCCCCAGCATTTT. The J gene is TRBJ1-5, the V gene TRBV6-2 or TRBV6-3; no clear D gene. From germline, CDR1 is MNHEY and CDR2 SVGEGT. V lost 2 bases to trimming and J lost 3 bases, with 20 bases between them. This CDR3 region has 18 residues.